These 14 T cell receptor beta chains were sequenced from one sample in a study of Ad26.COV2.S vaccination and SARS-CoV-2 variants. Profiled with immunoSEQ multiplex PCR; TCRdb holds only in-frame clones, not every one. The table shows some 290,000 clones, with around four fifths occurring only once. Treatment described: roughly 19 received Ad26.COV2.S at low or high dose, single or two shots; about five received placebo; per-sample allocation not given. Following the first vaccine or placebo injection, samples were taken on day 63. This material consisted of peripheral blood, taken in a trial of Ad26.COV2.S vaccine versus placebo. Source of these receptors: a person aged 18-60 years who received the Ad26.COV2.S COVID-19 vaccine or a placebo.

V usage is TRBV29-1 and J usage is TRBJ1-1; D remains unclear. Germline-derived CDR1 and CDR2 are SQVTM and ANQGSEA. The CDR3 spans 14 residues. Here the CDR3 DNA reads TGCGGCACGCCGACCCCAGGTTTTCTTAGTGGAGCTTTCTTT. Its protein is CGTPTPGFLSGAFF. Based on the CDR3 plus reference TRBV29-1 and TRBJ1-1, the full variable domain is SAVISQKPSRDICQRGTSLTIQCQVDSQVTMMFWYRQQPGQSLTLIATANQGSEATYESGFVIDKFPISRPNLTFSTLTVSNMSPEDSSIYLCGTPTPGFLSGAFFGQGTRLTVV.

This chain joins TRBV29-1 and TRBJ2-7; 9 nucleotides match TRBD1. CDR1 SQVTM and CDR2 ANQGSEA come from the germline V gene. The CDR3 length is 12 residues. With 3 bases clipped from V and 6 bases from J, the junction kept 3 bases outside the gene matches. CDR3 in amino acids: CSVDGTGFEQYF. CDR3 sequence (DNA): TGCAGCGTTGATGGGACAGGGTTCGAGCAGTACTTC.

A remark on this clone: At one end, the junction sequence differs from germline, possibly due to a read error. The chain carries TRBV9 and TRBJ1-4, with TRBD1 identical over 9 bases. Germline V gene lookup returns CDR1 SGDLS and CDR2 YYNGEE. The CDR3 sequence is 15 residues long. The CDR3 is CASSFRDRANGKLFF. DNA for the CDR3: TGTGCCAGCAGCTTTCGGGACAGGGCGAATGGAAAACTGTTTTTT.

The rearrangement uses TRBV28 and TRBJ2-2; D call uncertain. Trimming stripped 7 bases from V and 7 bases from J, with 7 bases between. The CDR3 loop spans 11 amino acids. CDR1 is MDHEN, CDR2 SYDVKM, per germline. Here the CDR3 DNA reads TGTGCCAGCAAGGCAGTCGGGGAGCTGTTTTTT. Its protein product is CASKAVGELFF.

The V gene is TRBV18, the J gene TRBJ2-1, with D perhaps TRBD1 (6 bases). Germline V gene sequence: CDR1 KGHSH, CDR2 LQKENI. Trimming shortened V by 0 bases and J by 0 bases, and 9 bases separated the two germline ends. This CDR3 has 16 amino acids. The CDR3 DNA reads as TGTGCCAGCTCACCACCTGACAGGAGCTCCTACAATGAGCAGTTCTTC. This sequence encodes CASSPPDRSSYNEQFF.

This clone was detected once. This CDR3 reads CASSLFNSGGTRYEQYF. For the CDR3, the DNA is TGTGCCAGCAGCTTGTTTAATAGCGGGGGGACCCGCTACGAGCAGTACTTC. This chain links TRBV5-6 with TRBJ2-7; TRBD2 aligns across 10 bases. The CDR3 loop spans 17 amino acids. V trimming: 1 base; J trimming: 3 bases; junction bases outside the gene matches: 10. Germline CDR1 SGHDT, CDR2 YYEEEE.

The chain links TRBV5-1 to TRBJ2-1, with TRBD1 matching 7 bases. CDR3 length equals 16 residues. V lost 1 base to trimming and J lost 0 bases; unmatched junction nucleotides: 4. CDR1 is SGHRS and CDR2 is YFSETQ in the germline V gene. The CDR3 DNA is TGCGCCAGCAGCTTGAACGACAGGGACTCCTACAATGAGCAGTTCTTC. This encodes CASSLNDRDSYNEQFF.

The V and J genes are TRBV11-3 and TRBJ1-1, with 7 bases aligning to TRBD1. Unmatched junction bases numbered 2, after V lost 1 base and J lost 0 bases. The CDR3 length is 15 residues. Germline V gene sequence: CDR1 SGHNT, CDR2 YENEEA. The CDR3 DNA follows: TGTGCCAGCAGCTTAGGAACAGGGGTGAACACTGAAGCTTTCTTT. This codes for CASSLGTGVNTEAFF.

V is TRBV7-8 and J is TRBJ1-5; D is uncertain. This CDR3 region has 15 residues. V was pared by 5 bases and J by 6 bases, with 17 bases between. Per germline, CDR1 SGHVS and CDR2 FQNEAQ. CDR3 DNA: TGTGCCAGCAGCCAAACCTCGCCACGGGGTCAGCCCCAGCATTTT. It codes for CASSQTSPRGQPQHF.

The chain combines TRBV5-4 with TRBJ1-5; 10 bases agree with TRBD1. Germline V gene lookup returns CDR1 SGHNT and CDR2 YYREEE (reference sequence). There are 16 residues in the CDR3. V was pared by 4 bases and J by 6 bases, with 10 bases of the junction left unmatched. Written as DNA, the CDR3 is TGTGCCAGCAGCGCGGCGAGGGGACAGGGGAGTCAGCCCCAGCATTTT. This encodes CASSAARGQGSQPQHF. Combining the CDR3 with reference TRBV5-4 and TRBJ1-5 gives the whole variable domain ETGVTQSPTHLIKTRGQQVTLRCSSQSGHNTVSWYQQALGQGPQFIFQYYREEENGRGNFPPRFSGLQFPNYSSELNVNALELDDSALYLCASSAARGQGSQPQHFGDGTRLSIL.

The rearrangement uses TRBV6-5 and TRBJ2-7; 10 bases fit TRBD2. Per the germline V gene, CDR1 is MNHEY and CDR2 is SVGAGI. V trimming: 5 bases; J trimming: 0 bases; junction bases outside the gene matches: 4. The CDR3 is 15 amino acids. In DNA form, the CDR3 reads TGTGCCAGCAGTCTTACTAGCGGGGACTCCTACGAGCAGTACTTC. Protein sequence: CASSLTSGDSYEQYF.

V and J are TRBV28 and TRBJ1-1, with 8 positions matching TRBD1. Germline lookup yields CDR1 MDHEN and CDR2 SYDVKM. The CDR3 has 15 amino acids. The V and J ends lost 1 base and 5 bases, in that order; junction bases with no gene match: 6. The CDR3 region is CASSLLDRVGTEAFF. CDR3 in DNA: TGTGCCAGCAGTTTATTGGACAGGGTGGGAACTGAAGCTTTCTTT. The variable domain in full, completed from reference TRBV28 and TRBJ1-1, reads DVKVTQSSRYLVKRTGEKVFLECVQDMDHENMFWYRQDPGLGLRLIYFSYDVKMKEKGDIPEGYSVSREKKERFSLILESASTNQTSMYLCASSLLDRVGTEAFFGQGTRLTVV.

The rearrangement joins TRBV5-1 to TRBJ2-2, with TRBD2 matching 10 bases. Unmatched junction bases numbered 6, after V lost 4 bases and J lost 6 bases. CDR1 and CDR2 from the germline V gene are SGHRS and YFSETQ. The length of the CDR3 is 15 residues. CDR3 amino acids: CASSPGTSAAGELFF. Written as DNA, the CDR3 is TGCGCCAGCAGCCCAGGGACTAGCGCCGCCGGGGAGCTGTTTTTT.

The V call is TRBV9, the J call TRBJ2-4; D possibly uses TRBD1 or TRBD2 (6 bases each). The CDR3 extends over 15 amino acids. Germline CDR1 reads SGDLS; CDR2 reads YYNGEE. Between the trimmed V and J ends, which lost 3 bases and 8 bases, there was a span of 18 bases. The CDR3 DNA reads TGTGCCAGCAGCGGGTTTGGGGGGCAATATGACATTCAGTACTTC. It translates to CASSGFGGQYDIQYF.